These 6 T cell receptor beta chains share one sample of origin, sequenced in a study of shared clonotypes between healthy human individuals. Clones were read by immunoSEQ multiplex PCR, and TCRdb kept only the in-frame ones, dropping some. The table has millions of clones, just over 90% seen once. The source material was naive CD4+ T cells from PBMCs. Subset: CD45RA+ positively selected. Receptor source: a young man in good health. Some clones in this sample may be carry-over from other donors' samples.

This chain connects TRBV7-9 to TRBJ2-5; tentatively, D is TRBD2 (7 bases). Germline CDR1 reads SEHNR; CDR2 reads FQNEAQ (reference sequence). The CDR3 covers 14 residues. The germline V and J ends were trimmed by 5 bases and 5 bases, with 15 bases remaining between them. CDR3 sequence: CASSVARGGETQYF. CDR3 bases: TGTGCCAGCAGCGTGGCCAGGGGAGGGGAGACCCAGTACTTC.

The CDR3 DNA reads as TGTGCCAGCAGCTTCCCGCCTTCTGAAGCTTTCTTT. Amino acid sequence: CASSFPPSEAFF. This chain links TRBV5-4 with TRBJ1-1, with no clear D. The CDR3 is 12 amino acids. V shed 2 bases and J shed 6 bases, with 8 bases lying between them. The germline V gene has CDR1 SGHNT and CDR2 YYREEE (reference sequence).

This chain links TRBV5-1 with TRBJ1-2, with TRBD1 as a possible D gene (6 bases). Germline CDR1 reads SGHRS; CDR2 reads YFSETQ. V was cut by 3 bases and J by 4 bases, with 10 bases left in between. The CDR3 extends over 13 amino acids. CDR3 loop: CASSSRDTYGYTF. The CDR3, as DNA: TGCGCCAGCAGCTCCCGGGACACCTATGGCTACACCTTC.

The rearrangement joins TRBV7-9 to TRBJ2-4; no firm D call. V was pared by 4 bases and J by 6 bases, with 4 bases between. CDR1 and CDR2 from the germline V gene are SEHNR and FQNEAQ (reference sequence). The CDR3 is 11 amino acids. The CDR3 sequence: CASSSGNIQYF. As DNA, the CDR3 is TGTGCCAGCAGCTCGGGAAACATTCAGTACTTC. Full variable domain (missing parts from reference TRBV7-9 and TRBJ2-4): DTGVSQNPRHKITKRGQNVTFRCDPISEHNRLYWYRQTLGQGPEFLTYFQNEAQLEKSRLLSDRFSAERPKGSFSTLEIQRTEQGDSAMYLCASSSGNIQYFGAGTRLSVL.

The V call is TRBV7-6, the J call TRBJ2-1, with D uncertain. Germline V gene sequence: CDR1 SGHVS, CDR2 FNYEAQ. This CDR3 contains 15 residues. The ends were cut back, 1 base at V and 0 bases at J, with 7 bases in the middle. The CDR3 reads CASSLVSDSYNEQFF. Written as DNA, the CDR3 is TGTGCCAGCAGCTTAGTGAGCGACTCCTACAATGAGCAGTTCTTC.

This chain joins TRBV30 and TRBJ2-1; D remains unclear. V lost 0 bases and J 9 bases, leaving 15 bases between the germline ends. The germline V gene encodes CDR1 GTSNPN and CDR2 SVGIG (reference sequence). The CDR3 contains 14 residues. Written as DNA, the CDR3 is TGTGCCTGGAGTGTTCGGGTGGGAATTGGTGAGCAGTTCTTC. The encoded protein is CAWSVRVGIGEQFF.